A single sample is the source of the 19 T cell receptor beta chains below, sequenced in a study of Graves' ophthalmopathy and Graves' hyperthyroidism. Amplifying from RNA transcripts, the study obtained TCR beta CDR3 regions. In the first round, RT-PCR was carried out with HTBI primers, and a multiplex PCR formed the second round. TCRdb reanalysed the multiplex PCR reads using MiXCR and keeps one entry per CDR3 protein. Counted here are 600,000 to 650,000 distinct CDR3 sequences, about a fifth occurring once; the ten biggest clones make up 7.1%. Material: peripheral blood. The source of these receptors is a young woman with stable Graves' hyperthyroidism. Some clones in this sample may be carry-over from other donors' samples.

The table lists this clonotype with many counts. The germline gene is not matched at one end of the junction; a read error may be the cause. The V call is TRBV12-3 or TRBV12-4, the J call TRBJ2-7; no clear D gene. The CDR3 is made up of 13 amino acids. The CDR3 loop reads CASSLGGSAEQYF. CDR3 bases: TGTGCCAGCAGCTTAGGTGGGTCGGCCGAGCAGTACTTC.

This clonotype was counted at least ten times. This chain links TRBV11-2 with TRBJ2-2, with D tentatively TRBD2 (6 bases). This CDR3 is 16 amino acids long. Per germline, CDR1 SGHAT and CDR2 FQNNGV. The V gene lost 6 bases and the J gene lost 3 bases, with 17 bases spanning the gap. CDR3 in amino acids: CASRWKVGLYTGELFF. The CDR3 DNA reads TGTGCCAGCAGGTGGAAAGTGGGACTCTACACCGGGGAGCTGTTTTTT. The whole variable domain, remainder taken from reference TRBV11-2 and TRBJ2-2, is EAGVAQSPRYKIIEKRQSVAFWCNPISGHATLYWYQQILGQGPKLLIQFQNNGVVDDSQLPKDRFSAERLKGVDSTLKIQPAKLEDSAVYLCASRWKVGLYTGELFFGEGSRLTVL.

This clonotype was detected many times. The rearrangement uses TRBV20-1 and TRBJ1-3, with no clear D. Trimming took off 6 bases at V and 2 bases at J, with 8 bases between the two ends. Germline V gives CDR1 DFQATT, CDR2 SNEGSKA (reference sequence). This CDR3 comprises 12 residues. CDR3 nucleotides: TGCAGTGCCCGGGAGACTGGAAACACCATATATTTT. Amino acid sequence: CSARETGNTIYF.

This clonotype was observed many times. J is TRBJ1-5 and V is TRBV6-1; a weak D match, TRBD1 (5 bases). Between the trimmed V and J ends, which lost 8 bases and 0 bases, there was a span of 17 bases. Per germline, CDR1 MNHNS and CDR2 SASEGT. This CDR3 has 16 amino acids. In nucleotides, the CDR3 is TGTGCCAGCGGTACAGGCGTCGTTAATAGCAATCAGCCCCAGCATTTT. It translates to CASGTGVVNSNQPQHF.

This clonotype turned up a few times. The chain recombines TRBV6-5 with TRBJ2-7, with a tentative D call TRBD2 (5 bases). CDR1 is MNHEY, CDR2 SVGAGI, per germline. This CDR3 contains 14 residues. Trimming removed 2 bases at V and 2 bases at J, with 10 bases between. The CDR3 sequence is CASSYAGTTYEQYF. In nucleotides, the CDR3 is TGTGCCAGCAGTTACGCGGGTACCACCTACGAGCAGTACTTC.

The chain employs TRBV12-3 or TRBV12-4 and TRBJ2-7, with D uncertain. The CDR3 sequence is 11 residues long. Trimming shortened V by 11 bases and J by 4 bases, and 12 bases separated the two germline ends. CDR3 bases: TGTGCCTGCGGATGGACGTACGAGCAGTACTTC. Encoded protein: CACGWTYEQYF.

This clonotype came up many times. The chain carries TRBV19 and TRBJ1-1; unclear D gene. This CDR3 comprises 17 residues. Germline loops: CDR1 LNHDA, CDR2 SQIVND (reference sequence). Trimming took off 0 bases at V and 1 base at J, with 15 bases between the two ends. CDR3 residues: CASSIDRGAGKNTEAFF. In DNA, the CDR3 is TGTGCCAGTAGTATAGATCGAGGTGCGGGAAAGAACACTGAAGCTTTCTTT.

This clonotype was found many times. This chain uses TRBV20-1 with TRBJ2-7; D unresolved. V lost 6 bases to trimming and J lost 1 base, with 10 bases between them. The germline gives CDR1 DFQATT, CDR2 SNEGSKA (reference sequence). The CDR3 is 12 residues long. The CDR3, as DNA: TGCAGTGCCCCGGGCCCTTCCTACGAGCAGTACTTC. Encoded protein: CSAPGPSYEQYF.

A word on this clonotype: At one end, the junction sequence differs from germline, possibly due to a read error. The chain's CDR3 is CASSQLNEQCF. In nucleotides, the CDR3 is TGCGCCAGCAGCCAGTTAAACGAGCAGTGCTTC. This sequence joins TRBV12-3 or TRBV12-4 and TRBJ2-7; D unresolved. This CDR3 is 11 amino acids long.

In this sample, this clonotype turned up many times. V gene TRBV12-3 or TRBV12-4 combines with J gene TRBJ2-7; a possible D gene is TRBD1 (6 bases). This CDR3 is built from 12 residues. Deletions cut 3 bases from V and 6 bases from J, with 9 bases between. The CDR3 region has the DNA TGTGCCAGCAGTTTGGCAGGGGCCGAGCAGTACTTC. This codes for CASSLAGAEQYF.

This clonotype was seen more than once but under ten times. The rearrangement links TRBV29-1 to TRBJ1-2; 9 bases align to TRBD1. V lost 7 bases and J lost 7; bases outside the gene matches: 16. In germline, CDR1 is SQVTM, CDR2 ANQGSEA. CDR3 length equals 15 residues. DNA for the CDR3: TGCAGCGCTGACACCCCCGGGACAGGGAGGTCTGGCTACACCTTC. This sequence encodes CSADTPGTGRSGYTF.

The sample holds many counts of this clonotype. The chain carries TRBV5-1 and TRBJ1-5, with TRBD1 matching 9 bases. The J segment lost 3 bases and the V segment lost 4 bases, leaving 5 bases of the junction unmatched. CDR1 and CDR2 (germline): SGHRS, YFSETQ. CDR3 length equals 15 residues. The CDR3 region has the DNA TGCGCCAGCAGCCCGGGACAGGGTGACAATCAGCCCCAGCATTTT. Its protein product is CASSPGQGDNQPQHF.

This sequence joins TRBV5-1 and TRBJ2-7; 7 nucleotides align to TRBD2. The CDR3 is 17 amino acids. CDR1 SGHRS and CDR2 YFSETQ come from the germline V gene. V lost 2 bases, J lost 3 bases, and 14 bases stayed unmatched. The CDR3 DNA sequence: TGCGCCAGCAGCTTAGGGCCCCCGAGCGGGATCCACTACGAGCAGTACTTC. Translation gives CASSLGPPSGIHYEQYF.

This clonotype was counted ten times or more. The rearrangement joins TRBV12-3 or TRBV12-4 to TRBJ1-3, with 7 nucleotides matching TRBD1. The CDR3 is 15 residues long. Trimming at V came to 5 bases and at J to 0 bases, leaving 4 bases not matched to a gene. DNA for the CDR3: TGTGCCAGCAGTCACAGGGGAGGCTCTGGAAACACCATATATTTT. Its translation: CASSHRGGSGNTIYF.

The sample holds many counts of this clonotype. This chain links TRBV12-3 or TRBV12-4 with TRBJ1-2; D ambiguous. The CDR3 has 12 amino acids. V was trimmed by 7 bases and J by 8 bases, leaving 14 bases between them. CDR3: CASISPLGGYTF. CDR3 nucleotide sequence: TGTGCCAGCATCTCTCCCCTTGGCGGCTACACCTTC.

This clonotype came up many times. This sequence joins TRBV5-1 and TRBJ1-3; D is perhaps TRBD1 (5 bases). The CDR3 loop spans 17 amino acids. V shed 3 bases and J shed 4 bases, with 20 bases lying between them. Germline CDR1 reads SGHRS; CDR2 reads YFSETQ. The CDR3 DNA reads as TGCGCCAGCAGCTCTCCCGGGACTCCATTGACGGGAAACACCATATATTTT. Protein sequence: CASSSPGTPLTGNTIYF.

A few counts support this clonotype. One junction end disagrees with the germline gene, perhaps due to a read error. Written as DNA, the CDR3 is TGTGCCAGCAGAAATACAGGGGGCTGGCAAAACATTAAGTACTTC. Translating it yields CASRNTGGWQNIKYF. The genes are TRBV6-1 and TRBJ2-4; TRBD1 agrees at 9 bases. The V gene's germline CDR1 is MNHNS and CDR2 SASEGT. The CDR3 extends over 15 amino acids.

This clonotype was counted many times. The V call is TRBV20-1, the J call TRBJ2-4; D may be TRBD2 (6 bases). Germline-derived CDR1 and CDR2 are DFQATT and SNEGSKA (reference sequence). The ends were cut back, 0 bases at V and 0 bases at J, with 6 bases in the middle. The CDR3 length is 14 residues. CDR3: CSARDGRAKNIQYF. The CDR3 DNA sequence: TGCAGTGCTAGAGACGGGAGAGCCAAAAACATTCAGTACTTC.

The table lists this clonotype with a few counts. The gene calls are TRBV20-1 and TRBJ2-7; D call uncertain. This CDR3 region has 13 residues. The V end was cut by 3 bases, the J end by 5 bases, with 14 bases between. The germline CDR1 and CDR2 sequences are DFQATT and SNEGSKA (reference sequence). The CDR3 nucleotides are TGCAGTGCTAGTTCTCTCTCGTCCAACGAGCAGTACTTC. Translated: CSASSLSSNEQYF.